These 22 T cell receptor beta chains came from one sample sequenced in a study of Ad26.COV2.S vaccination and SARS-CoV-2 variants (dated by TCRdb to the early 2020s). Receptor amplification or capture employed the immunoSEQ multiplex PCR assay. TCRdb's version of the immuneACCESS table is confined to in-frame rearrangements and falls short of the full clone set. An unresolved V gene accounts for under half of the shortfall where checked; the remainder is of unknown origin. The sample yields some 420,000 clones; approximately 88% were counted once. The top ten hold less than 4% of the sample. According to the study, the label for this sample's treatment or condition signals: 15 to 20 received Ad26.COV2.S at low or high dose, single or two shots; five or six received placebo; per-sample allocation not given. Repertoires of vaccine and placebo recipients were sequenced from samples collected on day 63 after the first injection.

The sample here was peripheral blood, taken in a trial of Ad26.COV2.S vaccine versus placebo. The receptors shown here come from a person aged 18-65 years who received the Ad26.COV2.S COVID-19 vaccine or a placebo.

This clone was seen only once. The genes are TRBV3-1 (or the pseudogene TRBV3-2) and TRBJ2-5, with a weak D call TRBD2 (5 bases). The CDR3 is 15 residues long. Trimming stripped 1 base from V and 5 bases from J, with 14 bases between. Germline values: CDR1 LGHDT, CDR2 YNNKEL (reference sequence). The CDR3 DNA reads TGTGCCAGCAGCCAAGCTCCGGGGTCCGGGGAGACCCAGTACTTC. Translation: CASSQAPGSGETQYF.

This clone is a singleton in its sample. V and J are TRBV2 and TRBJ2-5; the D is unclear. The CDR3 is 12 residues long. The germline gives CDR1 SNHLY, CDR2 FYNNEI. V was shortened by 4 bases and J by 5 bases, with 8 bases between the two germline ends. As DNA, the CDR3 is TGTGCCAGCAGTGGGCGCCATGAGACCCAGTACTTC. Residues: CASSGRHETQYF.

The J gene is TRBJ2-1, the V gene TRBV29-1; TRBD1 might be the D (6 bases). V was cut by 5 bases and J by 8 bases, with 10 bases left in between. CDR3 size: 11 residues. Germline CDR1 and CDR2: SQVTM and ANQGSEA. CDR3 bases: TGCAGCGTTCCACAGGGCTATGAGCAGTTCTTC. It codes for CSVPQGYEQFF.

V and J are TRBV4-1 and TRBJ1-5; no clear D gene. Trimming left V 1 base short and J 9 bases short, with 7 bases between. Per the germline V gene, CDR1 is MGHRA and CDR2 is YSYEKL. This CDR3 has 12 amino acids. The CDR3 loop is CASSQVRGPQHF. The CDR3 DNA is TGCGCCAGCAGCCAAGTACGGGGGCCCCAGCATTTT.

J is TRBJ1-5 and V is TRBV6-2 or TRBV6-3, with 8 bases that match TRBD1. CDR1 and CDR2 (germline): MNHEY, SVGEGT. Unmatched junction bases numbered 8, after V lost 1 base and J lost 3 bases. The length of the CDR3 is 17 residues. The CDR3 DNA sequence: TGTGCCAGCAGTTACTTCTTAGGACAGGGTGACAATCAGCCCCAGCATTTT. Translating it yields CASSYFLGQGDNQPQHF.

This clone was observed a few times. The chain recombines TRBV19 with TRBJ1-5, with D possibly TRBD1 on 6 matching bases. The CDR3 loop spans 16 amino acids. V was pared by 5 bases and J by 3 bases, with 17 bases between. Per germline, CDR1 LNHDA and CDR2 SQIVND (reference sequence). CDR3 loop: CASSRGDRSSNQPQHF. The CDR3 nucleotides read TGTGCCAGTAGTCGGGGCGACAGGAGTTCCAATCAGCCCCAGCATTTT.

The rearrangement links TRBV6-4 to TRBJ2-3; tentatively, D is TRBD2 (7 bases). The CDR3 is 15 residues long. V was cut by 0 bases and J by 4 bases, with 11 bases left in between. The germline CDR1 and CDR2 sequences are MRHNA and SNTAGT. CDR3 in amino acids: CASSDSAGAADTQYF. The CDR3 region has the DNA TGTGCCAGCAGTGACTCGGCGGGGGCGGCAGATACGCAGTATTTT.

V and J are TRBV7-2 and TRBJ2-3; unclear D gene. Germline CDR1 and CDR2: SGHTA and FQGNSA. With 1 base removed from V and 6 bases from J, the gap between germline ends came to 17 bases. CDR3 size: 16 residues. The CDR3 sequence is CASSLVFGSTTDTQYF. The CDR3 DNA reads TGTGCCAGCAGCTTAGTTTTTGGCTCAACCACTGATACGCAGTATTTT.

The table lists this clone with a count of one. The CDR3, as DNA: TGTGCCAGCAGCTGGGGGGGAAACACTGAAGCTTTCTTT. Translated, it gives CASSWGGNTEAFF. The rearrangement links TRBV5-5 to TRBJ1-1; TRBD1 is a possible D gene (5 bases). CDR1 is SGHKS, CDR2 YYEKEE, per germline (reference sequence). V lost 3 bases and J lost 2, with 8 bases in between. The CDR3 runs to 13 residues.

In this sample, this clone turned up a few times. This chain connects TRBV11-3 to TRBJ2-5; 9 bases map to TRBD2. Losses at the gene ends were 5 bases for V and 5 bases for J; bases not matched to a gene: 3. CDR1 and CDR2 from the germline V gene are SGHNT and YENEEA. CDR3 size: 13 residues. The CDR3 DNA is TGTGCCAGCAGCCCTGGACTAGCGGAGACCCAGTACTTC. Translating gives CASSPGLAETQYF.

The chain recombines TRBV5-1 with TRBJ2-7; the D is unclear. This CDR3 is 14 amino acids long. V was trimmed by 6 bases and J by 6 bases, leaving 19 bases between them. Germline CDR1 and CDR2: SGHRS and YFSETQ. As DNA, the CDR3 is TGCGCCAGCAATACGGGCCGGCTCGGTGGCGAGCAGTACTTC. It specifies CASNTGRLGGEQYF.

The chain is built from TRBV6-4 and TRBJ1-6, with 7 bases lining up with TRBD1. Germline V gene lookup returns CDR1 MRHNA and CDR2 SNTAGT. The CDR3 consists of 16 residues. V lost 7 bases, J lost 4 bases, and 10 bases stayed unmatched. This CDR3 reads CASIGKDRAYNSPLHF. CDR3 DNA: TGTGCCAGCATTGGGAAAGACAGGGCGTATAATTCACCCCTCCACTTT.

The V call is TRBV19, the J call TRBJ1-5; D is uncertain. V dropped 3 bases and J dropped 4 bases, with 13 bases sitting between them. This CDR3 comprises 15 residues. Germline values: CDR1 LNHDA, CDR2 SQIVND (reference sequence). The CDR3, as DNA: TGTGCCAGTAGTATGGGAGACACCTTTAATCAGCCCCAGCATTTT. Protein: CASSMGDTFNQPQHF.

The rearrangement links TRBV6-5 to TRBJ2-7; no reliable D call. The ends were cut back, 2 bases at V and 7 bases at J, with 9 bases in the middle. This CDR3 spans 12 amino acids. In germline, CDR1 is MNHEY, CDR2 SVGAGI. The CDR3 coding sequence is TGTGCCAGCAGTTACGGCTCAGATGAGCAGTACTTC. Amino acid sequence: CASSYGSDEQYF.

This rearrangement joins TRBV7-2 to TRBJ2-3; possible D gene TRBD1, 6 bases. This CDR3 has 17 amino acids. CDR1 and CDR2 (germline): SGHTA, FQGNSA. Deletions cut 5 bases from V and 3 bases from J, with 21 bases between. CDR3 protein: CASSPPGRDKETDTQYF. The CDR3 nucleotides read TGTGCCAGCAGCCCCCCTGGCCGGGACAAGGAAACAGATACGCAGTATTTT.

The chain has TRBV7-9 and TRBJ2-7, with D unresolved. The CDR3 covers 13 residues. Germline loops: CDR1 SEHNR, CDR2 FQNEAQ (reference sequence). Trimming took off 0 bases at V and 9 bases at J, with 12 bases between the two ends. In nucleotides, the CDR3 is TGTGCCAGCAGCTTAGCTTACAAGGACGGGCAGTACTTC. Protein: CASSLAYKDGQYF.

A single count supports this clone. The chain couples TRBV19 to TRBJ1-1; D is perhaps TRBD1 (6 bases). CDR3 length: 14 residues. Germline CDR1 reads LNHDA; CDR2 reads SQIVND (reference sequence). Trimming took off 3 bases at V and 4 bases at J, with 12 bases between the two ends. CDR3 residues: CASSIMGAGTEAFF. DNA of the CDR3: TGTGCCAGTAGTATTATGGGGGCCGGCACTGAAGCTTTCTTT.

The chain recombines TRBV20-1 with TRBJ2-5, with a weak D call TRBD2 (6 bases). Between the trimmed V and J ends, which lost 3 bases and 5 bases, there was a span of 19 bases. CDR3 size: 15 residues. Looked up from germline, CDR1 is DFQATT and CDR2 is SNEGSKA (reference sequence). CDR3 region: CSASVGTSSGETQYF. CDR3 DNA sequence: TGCAGTGCTAGTGTCGGAACTAGCTCTGGCGAGACCCAGTACTTC.

This clone was seen only once. The V and J genes are TRBV6-2 or TRBV6-3 and TRBJ1-1; D is uncertain. The germline CDR1 and CDR2 sequences are MNHEY and SVGEGT. The CDR3 spans 12 residues. V lost 0 bases to trimming and J lost 10 bases, with 9 bases between them. The CDR3: CASSYSPSLAFF. CDR3 sequence (DNA): TGTGCCAGCAGTTACTCGCCCAGCTTAGCTTTCTTT.

The V call is TRBV6-4, the J call TRBJ1-1, with D tentatively TRBD1 (5 bases). The CDR3 runs to 13 residues. With 3 bases removed from V and 4 bases from J, the gap between germline ends came to 9 bases. Germline CDR1 is MRHNA and CDR2 is SNTAGT. The CDR3 spells CASSEGRATEAFF. DNA of the CDR3: TGTGCCAGCAGTGAGGGCAGGGCCACTGAAGCTTTCTTT.

This chain's CDR3 is CASLDRSNQPQHF. The CDR3 DNA sequence: TGTGCCAGCCTTGACAGAAGCAATCAGCCCCAGCATTTT. J is TRBJ1-5 and V is TRBV6-5, with a weak D call TRBD1 (5 bases). The CDR3 is 13 residues long. Germline assignment: CDR1 MNHEY and CDR2 SVGAGI. The V and J ends lost 8 bases and 1 base respectively, with 9 bases between them.

The table lists this clone with a count of one. The chain combines TRBV27 with TRBJ1-6; D is unresolved. CDR1 is MNHEY, CDR2 SMNVEV, per germline (reference sequence). This CDR3 region has 14 residues. V was trimmed by 2 bases and J by 10 bases, leaving 12 bases between them. The CDR3 is CASSLGRADSPLHF. The CDR3 DNA follows: TGTGCCAGCAGTTTAGGGAGGGCCGACTCACCCCTCCACTTT.